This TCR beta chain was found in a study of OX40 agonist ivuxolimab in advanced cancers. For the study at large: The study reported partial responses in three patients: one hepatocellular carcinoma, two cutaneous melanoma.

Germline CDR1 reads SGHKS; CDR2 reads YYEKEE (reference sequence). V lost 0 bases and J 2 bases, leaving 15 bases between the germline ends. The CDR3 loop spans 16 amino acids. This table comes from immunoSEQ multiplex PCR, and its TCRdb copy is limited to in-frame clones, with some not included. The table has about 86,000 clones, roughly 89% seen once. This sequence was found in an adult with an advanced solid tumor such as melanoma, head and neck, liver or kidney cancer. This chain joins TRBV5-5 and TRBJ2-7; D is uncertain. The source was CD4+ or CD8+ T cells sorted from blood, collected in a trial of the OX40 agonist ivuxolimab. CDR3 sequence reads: CASSLAPSDGAYEQYF. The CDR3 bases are TGTGCCAGCAGCTTGGCGCCATCGGACGGAGCCTACGAGCAGTACTTC.